Presented here are 6 T cell receptor beta chains from one specimen sequenced in a study of blood T cells in healthy people across ages. With a J-beta primer mix and a sample-barcoded 5' primer, a second PCR ran about 6 to 11 cycles. Each CDR3 protein is one row after TCRdb ran MiXCR on the 5' RACE reads. The table shows around 800,000 distinct CDR3 sequences, with roughly 46% occurring only once. The sequencing input was blood. The receptor set was obtained from a man aged 80 or over in good health.

This rearrangement joins TRBV5-6 to TRBJ2-1; D is perhaps TRBD1 or TRBD2 (6 bases each). V was pared by 6 bases and J by 0 bases, with 16 bases between. The CDR3 totals 16 residues. The germline gives CDR1 SGHDT, CDR2 YYEEEE. The CDR3 is CASTVLGGRSYNEQFF. The CDR3 DNA reads as TGTGCCAGCACCGTGCTCGGGGGCCGCTCCTACAATGAGCAGTTCTTC.

There are many counts of this clonotype. This chain links TRBV25-1 with TRBJ2-3; no reliable D call. Looked up from germline, CDR1 is MGHDK and CDR2 is SYGVNS. Trimming cost V 8 bases and J 2 bases, with 8 bases left between them. This CDR3 comprises 12 residues. The DNA of the CDR3 is TGTGCCAGCCACGACGTCACAGATACGCAGTATTTT. The encoded protein is CASHDVTDTQYF.

The genes are TRBV18 and TRBJ2-1; possible D gene TRBD2, 5 bases. This CDR3 has 17 amino acids. Germline V lookup: CDR1 KGHSH, CDR2 LQKENI. V was cut by 3 bases and J by 0 bases, with 15 bases left in between. This chain's CDR3 is CASSPPIGDSSYNEQFF. CDR3 sequence (DNA): TGTGCCAGCTCACCCCCGATCGGGGATAGCTCCTACAATGAGCAGTTCTTC.

This clonotype has a handful of counts. The chain uses TRBV29-1 and TRBJ2-5; the match to TRBD2 covers 8 bases. The end of the DNA is better explained by TRBJ2-7, so the J call may be wrong. CDR3 size: 12 residues. Germline V gives CDR1 SQVTM, CDR2 ANQGSEA. Here the CDR3 DNA reads TGCAGCGGTGCGGGGGGTGGCCACGAGCAGTACTTC. Translated, it gives CSGAGGGHEQYF.

V gene TRBV6-2 or TRBV6-3 combines with J gene TRBJ2-5; no clear D. V lost 6 bases, J lost 5 bases, and 19 bases lay in between. The length of the CDR3 is 15 residues. Germline V lookup: CDR1 MNHEY, CDR2 SVGEGT. The CDR3 DNA follows: TGTGCCAGCAGCAACGGACGGCAAAGCCGGGAGACCCAGTACTTC. Translation: CASSNGRQSRETQYF.

Concerning this clonotype itself: A much bigger clone sits one base away, suggesting this may be a read error. The chain couples TRBV12-3 or TRBV12-4 to TRBJ1-1; TRBD1 matches 8 bases. The CDR3 runs to 14 residues. CDR3 in amino acids: CVSRTGTGNTEAFF. Here the CDR3 DNA reads TGTGTCAGCAGGACCGGGACAGGGAACACTGAAGCTTTCTTT.